The rows below give T cell receptor beta chains drawn from one sample of a study of cytomegalovirus exposure and HLA in healthy donors. Profiled with immunoSEQ multiplex PCR; TCRdb holds only in-frame clones, not every one. This sample's clone table lists about 190,000 clones. The sample comprised PBMCs. These receptors all come from a woman in her 30s in good health and CMV-seropositive. Each CDR3 is given with its conserved first and last residue. A D gene is named only where the DNA matches it firmly.

>-|TRBV5-1|TRBJ2-3
CASSTSRGSRDTQYF
TGCGCCAGCAGCACTTCAAGGGGAAGCCGGGATACGCAGTATTTT
>TRBD1|TRBV18|TRBJ2-7
CASGDSSYEQYF
TGTGCCAGCGGGGACAGCTCCTACGAGCAGTACTTC
>-|TRBV30|TRBJ2-7
CAWIKAGNPYEQYF
TGTGCCTGGATAAAGGCAGGGAATCCCTACGAGCAGTACTTC
>-|TRBV15|TRBJ2-3
CATSRDESSTQYF
TGTGCCACCAGCAGAGATGAGTCTAGTACGCAGTATTTT
>-|TRBV5-1|TRBJ2-5
CASGTGNSLYQETQYF
TGCGCCAGCGGAACAGGCAATTCACTCTACCAAGAGACCCAGTACTTC
>TRBD1|TRBV5-1|TRBJ1-3
CASSSDRATGNTIYF
TGCGCCAGCAGCTCCGACAGGGCAACTGGAAACACCATATATTTT
>-|TRBV2|TRBJ1-2
CASSEGGMNYGYTF
TGTGCCAGCAGTGAAGGAGGAATGAACTATGGCTACACCTTC
>-|TRBV5-1|TRBJ2-5
CASSLGLSGQETQYF
TGCGCCAGCAGCCTGGGACTTTCAGGGCAAGAGACCCAGTACTTC
>TRBD1|TRBV27|TRBJ1-1
CASIATNSGGTEAFF
TGTGCCAGCATAGCCACCAACTCAGGGGGCACTGAAGCTTTCTTT
>TRBD2|TRBV7-9|TRBJ2-1
CASSVPSGGLYNEQFF
TGTGCCAGCAGTGTACCTAGCGGGGGATTATACAATGAGCAGTTCTTC
>TRBD1|TRBV29-1|TRBJ1-2
CSGDRDEGLTF
TGCAGCGGGGACAGGGACGAGGGTCTCACCTTC
>TRBD2|TRBV10-3|TRBJ2-5
CAISESRRTREFETQYF
TGTGCCATCAGTGAGTCGAGGAGGACTAGAGAATTTGAGACCCAGTACTTC
>TRBD2|TRBV29-1|TRBJ2-7
CSVEDPAAGGRHEQYF
TGCAGCGTTGAAGATCCGGCAGCGGGAGGTCGCCACGAGCAGTACTTC
>TRBD2|TRBV5-1|TRBJ2-5
CASSPRLAGGQGTQYF
TGCGCCAGCAGCCCCCGACTAGCGGGGGGACAGGGGACCCAGTACTTC
>-|TRBV18|TRBJ2-6
CASSPPGGANVLTF
TGTGCCAGCTCACCACCCGGGGGGGCCAACGTCCTGACTTTC
>-|TRBV2|TRBJ1-1
CASREDSYSTEAFF
TGTGCCAGCAGAGAAGACAGCTATTCCACTGAAGCTTTCTTT
>-|TRBV2|TRBJ1-5
CASSERQRSQPQHF
TGTGCCAGCAGTGAACGGCAGCGCAGTCAGCCCCAGCATTTT
>TRBD1|TRBV11-2|TRBJ2-7
CASSTRTGDWEEQYF
TGTGCCAGCAGCACCCGGACAGGGGATTGGGAGGAGCAGTACTTC
>TRBD1|TRBV29-1|TRBJ1-2
CSAGQGFYGYTF
TGCAGCGCAGGACAGGGATTCTATGGCTACACCTTC
>-|TRBV27|TRBJ1-6
CASSRLDRIYNSPLHF
TGTGCCAGCAGTCGACTCGACAGAATCTATAATTCACCCCTCCACTTT
>-|TRBV5-5|TRBJ1-2
CASSLDSYGYTF
TGTGCCAGCAGCTTGGACAGCTATGGCTACACCTTC
>-|TRBV19|TRBJ2-7
CASSIVGSSYEQYF
TGTGCCAGTAGTATAGTTGGCTCCTCCTACGAGCAGTACTTC
>-|TRBV2|TRBJ1-1
CVSKRANTEAFF
TGTGTTTCAAAGAGGGCGAACACTGAAGCTTTCTTT
>-|TRBV18|TRBJ2-1
CASSVNGGLYNEQFF
TGTGCCAGCTCAGTCAACGGGGGGCTCTACAATGAGCAGTTCTTC
>-|TRBV6-5|TRBJ1-2
CASRPPGRAGYGYTF
TGTGCCAGCAGGCCTCCGGGCAGGGCTGGCTATGGCTACACCTTC
>-|TRBV27|TRBJ2-2
CASSLLRSGELFF
TGTGCCAGCAGTCTCCTTCGTTCCGGGGAGCTGTTTTTT
>-|TRBV9|TRBJ2-5
CASSPRTRGETQYF
TGTGCCAGCAGCCCGCGGACCAGGGGCGAGACCCAGTACTTC
>-|TRBV10-1|TRBJ1-6
CASSSAVNSPLHF
TGCGCCAGCAGTTCGGCGGTTAATTCACCCCTCCACTTT
>TRBD2|TRBV4-1|TRBJ2-7
CASSPTSGGSNREQYF
TGCGCCAGCAGTCCAACTAGCGGGGGCAGTAACCGCGAGCAGTACTTC
>-|TRBV2|TRBJ2-7
CASSEAKGHLYEQYF
TGTGCCAGCAGTGAAGCGAAGGGACACCTCTACGAGCAGTACTTC
>TRBD1|TRBV5-4|TRBJ2-2
CASSSKGQARTGELFF
TGTGCCAGCAGCTCCAAGGGACAGGCGAGGACCGGGGAGCTGTTTTTT
>-|TRBV27|TRBJ2-3
CASSRQGQTRTDTQYF
TGTGCCAGCAGCCGCCAGGGGCAGACTCGCACAGATACGCAGTATTTT
>-|TRBV13|TRBJ1-1
CASSLDRNTEAFF
TGTGCCAGCAGCTTAGACAGGAACACTGAAGCTTTCTTT
>TRBD1|TRBV9|TRBJ2-7
CASSVGPRTGAYEQYF
TGTGCCAGCAGCGTAGGGCCTCGGACAGGGGCTTACGAGCAGTACTTC
>-|TRBV6-1|TRBJ1-1
CASSRTQGSNTEAFF
TGTGCCAGCAGCCGAACCCAGGGTTCGAACACTGAAGCTTTCTTT
>TRBD1|TRBV9|TRBJ2-7
CASSETGTDEQYF
TGTGCCAGCAGCGAGACAGGGACGGACGAGCAGTACTTC
>-|TRBV6-6|TRBJ2-7
CASSLQGSSYEQYF
TGTGCCAGCAGTTTGCAGGGATCTTCCTACGAGCAGTACTTC
>TRBD1|TRBV5-4|TRBJ1-2
CASSLEDRDYGYTF
TGTGCCAGCAGCCTTGAGGACAGGGACTATGGCTACACCTTC
>TRBD2|TRBV28|TRBJ2-1
CASTLPSGNSVEQFF
TGTGCCAGCACCCTACCCAGCGGGAATAGCGTTGAGCAGTTCTTC
>TRBD2|TRBV7-6|TRBJ2-2
CASTLNPGGTGELFF
TGTGCCAGCACCCTGAATCCGGGGGGCACCGGGGAGCTGTTTTTT
>TRBD1|TRBV14|TRBJ2-1
CASSRPAGTGIKNEQFF
TGTGCCAGCAGCCGGCCTGCCGGGACAGGTATTAAGAATGAGCAGTTCTTC
>-|TRBV2|TRBJ2-6
CASRYSSSGANVLTF
TGTGCCAGCAGATACAGTAGCTCTGGGGCCAACGTCCTGACTTTC
>-|TRBV18|TRBJ2-7
CASSPQGNEQYF
TGTGCCAGCTCACCACAGGGGAACGAGCAGTACTTC
>TRBD2|TRBV19|TRBJ2-2
CASSTGLAGVVFAGELFF
TGTGCCAGTAGTACGGGACTAGCGGGAGTAGTATTTGCCGGGGAGCTGTTTTTT
>-|TRBV6-1|TRBJ1-4
CASSPRRGGSEKLFF
TGTGCCAGCAGTCCCAGGCGGGGAGGGTCGGAAAAACTGTTTTTT
>-|TRBV23-1|TRBJ2-4
CASSQSRGSKNIQYF
TGCGCCAGCAGTCAATCTAGGGGGAGTAAAAACATTCAGTACTTC
>TRBD1|TRBV5-4|TRBJ1-2
CASNLGQGESGYTF
TGTGCCAGCAACCTAGGACAGGGGGAAAGTGGCTACACCTTC
>TRBD2|TRBV5-1|TRBJ2-1
CASSFGGMDEQFF
TGCGCCAGCAGCTTCGGGGGGATGGATGAGCAGTTCTTC
>TRBD1|TRBV19|TRBJ2-5
CASTNTGGGETQYF
TGTGCCAGCACGAATACAGGGGGCGGAGAGACCCAGTACTTC
>-|TRBV6-1|TRBJ1-1
CASSAPTGANTEAFF
TGTGCCAGCAGTGCGCCGACAGGAGCTAACACTGAAGCTTTCTTT
>-|TRBV5-1|TRBJ2-1
CASNLGLTNEQFF
TGCGCCAGCAACCTGGGGCTTACCAATGAGCAGTTCTTC
>TRBD1|TRBV7-2|TRBJ2-7
CASSFTGQGIYEQYF
TGTGCCAGCAGCTTTACGGGACAGGGGATTTACGAGCAGTACTTC
>TRBD1|TRBV19|TRBJ2-7
CASTVGQGAYEQYF
TGTGCCAGTACAGTGGGACAGGGAGCGTACGAGCAGTACTTC
>-|TRBV19|TRBJ1-5
CASSQSTGKGNQPQHF
TGTGCCAGTAGCCAAAGCACGGGGAAAGGCAATCAGCCCCAGCATTTT
>-|TRBV6-1|TRBJ2-1
CASRVELRDEQFF
TGTGCCAGCAGGGTGGAGCTACGGGATGAGCAGTTCTTC